This T cell receptor (beta chain) was sequenced during a study of T cell repertoires in ileal Crohn's disease (dated by TCRdb to between 2018 and 2021). Study-level background: Median disease duration was approximately 8.3 years, and under 40% of patients were identified as active smokers at the time of surgery. Roughly 0.55 micrograms of biopsy DNA per sample were submitted for commercial TCRB immunosequencing. Running in parallel with the study was a multicentre cohort set up to find predictors of early endoscopic recurrence following ileocolonic resection. A total of roughly 150 mucosal samples from approximately 57 patients were sequenced, collected from several sites on the surgical specimen as well as at postoperative endoscopy. Endoscopic postoperative recurrence was defined by a Rutgeerts score above i0. Roughly half of the patients were given postoperative therapy, with fewer than 12 receiving thiopurines and roughly 20 receiving anti-TNF agents. MI samples were biopsies from the proximal margin of the surgical specimen. A prospective multicentre cohort supplied the roughly 57 Crohn's disease patients whose TCR repertoires were analysed. Every patient underwent surgery because of a complication, which was stricturing disease in around 60% of cases and penetrating disease in approximately 40%.

Libraries were made using the immunoSEQ multiplex PCR assay. Adaptive Biotechnology amplified CDR3 regions from genomic DNA with a two-step multiplex PCR that controlled for amplification bias. The first PCR used primers for every V and J gene segment; the second PCR added barcodes and Illumina adapters. An Illumina instrument was used to sequence the CDR3 libraries. In the source study's methods: The analysis used both the pipelines supplied by the vendor and custom analysis of the raw data in R/Bioconductor with R version 3.3.0. Clonality, which ranges from 0 to 1, was calculated as the inverse of the normalised Shannon entropy across all productive clones. High-frequency clones were defined as the repertoire share of the top 100 clones, retaining only clones passing a 95% confidence test. The Simpson index measured repertoire diversity, and the Morisita-Horn index measured overlap between samples. As stored in TCRdb, this immuneACCESS dataset retains in-frame rearrangements with V and J assigned. A fraction of the clones does not appear; measured against another copy, unresolved V genes explain less than half of the discrepancy, and the remainder lacks a known reason. The V and J calls and the clone size are those of that table, but D and trimming were determined from the DNA. For this sample there are approximately 2,000 clones; roughly 80% appear just once. The leading ten clones occupy over 13% of the sample.

With respect to this clone: Its antigen is currently not known. Nothing much larger sits one base from this clone, and base qualities are not available.

Points the paper makes about the study in general: More high-frequency clones were carried by sorted CD8 T cells than by CD4 T cells, suggesting that mucosal expansions were mainly CD8. Endoscopic recurrence was found to be associated with higher high-frequency clone percentages at surgery, and recurrence was observed in all patients with clonality above 26.8% (18/57). A significantly higher proportion of clonal expansions was observed in active smokers at surgery than in non-smokers (25.9% vs 17.9%, p=0.02). Only a subgroup of patients, of unstated size, had their mucosal CD4 and CD8 T cells sorted and sequenced.

In the paper's terms, the time point label means: proximal margin of the surgical specimen (macroscopically non-inflamed). To be eligible, patients had to be adults with ileal or ileocolonic Crohn's disease and an indication for ileocolonic resection. Whole ileal mucosal biopsies were stored frozen at -80°C before DNA extraction. Genomic DNA was isolated from frozen whole biopsies using a TRizol-based method, and the DNA was quantified with a NanoDrop 2000 spectrophotometer. Taken from cysteine to phenylalanine, the CDR3 has 11 residues. The CDR3 DNA has 33 bases and is translated from base 1. V is reduced by 4 bases and J by 7 bases, leaving a spacing of 8 bases between them. Reading the germline V gene (reference sequence) gives CDR1 DFQATT and CDR2 SNEGSKA.

Sequencing input: ileal tissue. The origin of this receptor is an adult with Crohn's disease. The sequence links TRBV20-1 to TRBJ2-1; no D gene can be assigned with confidence. The CDR3 reads CSATKLNEQFF. The base sequence is TGCAGTGCTACTAAGTTGAATGAGCAGTTCTTC.